The 10 T cell receptor beta chains below all came from one sample that was sequenced in a study of regulatory T cells in long-lasting Graves disease. TCR beta libraries were built with iRepertoire HTBI primers and Arm-PCR of CDR3 regions. In TCRdb, the multiplex PCR reads were re-called with MiXCR into one record per CDR3 protein. In the table there are a few hundred thousand distinct CDR3 sequences, about 25% of which are singletons. Time point reported: persistent/refractory GD, antithyroid drugs over 5 years with positive TRAb. RNA from PBMCs was the source of the TCR library. This specimen was peripheral blood mononuclear cells (PBMCs), taken when the disease was refractory, from a patient treated with antithyroid drugs. Receptor source: a female donor with Graves disease.

The chain carries TRBV20-1 and TRBJ1-1, with 8 bases aligning to TRBD1. With 5 bases clipped from V and 2 bases from J, the junction kept 10 bases outside the gene matches. Germline CDR1 and CDR2: DFQATT and SNEGSKA (reference sequence). The CDR3 consists of 15 residues. CDR3 DNA sequence: TGCAGTGCTGAAGACAGGGGTGCTTATAACACTGAAGCTTTCTTT. Amino acid sequence: CSAEDRGAYNTEAFF.

The chain links TRBV20-1 to TRBJ2-7, with TRBD2 identical over 7 bases. Germline values: CDR1 DFQATT, CDR2 SNEGSKA (reference sequence). V lost 6 bases to trimming and J lost 1 base; unmatched junction nucleotides: 12. The CDR3 loop spans 15 amino acids. The CDR3 region has the DNA TGCAGTGCCCAACCTCGGGAGGCGGTGTCCTACGAGCAGTACTTC. Protein: CSAQPREAVSYEQYF.

This clonotype has a count of ten or more. This sequence joins TRBV28 and TRBJ2-7; no clear D gene. Per the germline V gene, CDR1 is MDHEN and CDR2 is SYDVKM. V lost 6 bases to trimming and J lost 6 bases, with 12 bases between them. CDR3 length: 12 amino acids. CDR3 amino acids: CASSPIFGEQYF. The CDR3 DNA reads as TGTGCCAGCAGCCCCATCTTCGGCGAGCAGTACTTC. The full variable domain, completed using reference TRBV28 and TRBJ2-7, is DVKVTQSSRYLVKRTGEKVFLECVQDMDHENMFWYRQDPGLGLRLIYFSYDVKMKEKGDIPEGYSVSREKKERFSLILESASTNQTSMYLCASSPIFGEQYFGPGTRLTVT.

This clonotype was detected ten times or more. The J gene is TRBJ1-1, the V gene TRBV7-2; TRBD1 aligns across 9 bases. The CDR3 has 15 residues. The germline V gene encodes CDR1 SGHTA and CDR2 FQGNSA. Losses at the gene ends were 5 bases for V and 5 bases for J; bases not matched to a gene: 9. DNA for the CDR3: TGTGCCAGCAGCCCCTACAGGGGGCGAGGGACTGAAGCTTTCTTT. It translates to CASSPYRGRGTEAFF.

This clonotype was seen a few times. J is TRBJ2-7 and V is TRBV20-1; D perhaps matches TRBD2 (5 bases). CDR1 and CDR2 from the germline V gene are DFQATT and SNEGSKA (reference sequence). Trimming took 1 base from V and 0 from J, leaving 13 bases between them. This CDR3 contains 15 residues. The CDR3 coding sequence is TGCAGTGCTAGAGTGACTACCCACAGCTCCTACGAGCAGTACTTC. Amino acids: CSARVTTHSSYEQYF.

This clonotype was detected ten times or more. In nucleotides, the CDR3 is TGTGCCTACTCCACAGGGACGGAACTCTACACCTTC. It is translated as CAYSTGTELYTF. The V call is TRBV30, the J call TRBJ1-2; D may be TRBD1 (6 bases). The V and J ends lost 7 bases and 10 bases respectively, with 19 bases between them. Germline lookup yields CDR1 GTSNPN and CDR2 SVGIG (reference sequence). The CDR3 spans 12 residues.

Note on this clonotype: A read error may be the cause here, since a much bigger clone is one base away. This chain connects TRBV2 to TRBJ2-6; D may be TRBD1 (6 bases). The CDR3 length is 13 residues. Germline V gene sequence: CDR1 SNHLY, CDR2 FYNNEI. CDR3: CASRIRGASVLTF. CDR3 coding DNA: TGTGCCAGCAGAATCAGGGGCGCCAGCGTCCTGACTTTC.

There are many counts of this clonotype. CDR3 in DNA: TGCAGTGCTAGAGATCGGCCAGGAGTCTACACCTTC. It codes for CSARDRPGVYTF. The V call is TRBV20-1, the J call TRBJ1-2; D remains unclear. Germline V lookup: CDR1 DFQATT, CDR2 SNEGSKA (reference sequence). With 0 bases removed from V and 10 bases from J, the gap between germline ends came to 12 bases. This CDR3 spans 12 amino acids.

The table lists this clonotype with many counts. The chain combines TRBV7-2 with TRBJ1-1; D is undetermined. Per the germline V gene, CDR1 is SGHTA and CDR2 is FQGNSA. V shed 2 bases and J shed 1 base, with 8 bases lying between them. The CDR3 consists of 14 residues. The CDR3 sequence is CASSLSVGNTEAFF. For the CDR3, the DNA is TGTGCCAGCAGCTTATCGGTCGGGAACACTGAAGCTTTCTTT. Full variable domain (rest looked up from reference TRBV7-2 and TRBJ1-1): GAGVSQSPSNKVTEKGKDVELRCDPISGHTALYWYRQSLGQGLEFLIYFQGNSAPDKSGLPSDRFSAERTGGSVSTLTIQRTQQEDSAVYLCASSLSVGNTEAFFGQGTRLTVV.

This chain links TRBV18 with TRBJ2-7; 14 bases line up with TRBD2. Germline-derived CDR1 and CDR2 are KGHSH and LQKENI. This CDR3 region has 17 residues. J gave up 6 bases and V 3 bases, and 10 bases lay outside the gene matches. As DNA, the CDR3 is TGTGCCAGCTCACCTAAGGCTGCCGGGACTAGCGGGGGCGAGCAGTACTTC. Its translation is CASSPKAAGTSGGEQYF. Using reference TRBV18 and TRBJ2-7 for the parts outside the CDR3, the full variable domain is NAGVMQNPRHLVRRRGQEARLRCSPMKGHSHVYWYRQLPEEGLKFMVYLQKENIIDESGMPKERFSAEFPKEGPSILRIQQVVRGDSAAYFCASSPKAAGTSGGEQYFGPGTRLTVT.